Only one count was recorded for the clone carrying this T cell receptor (beta chain). What it binds is not known. This entry comes from a study of cytomegalovirus exposure and HLA in healthy donors. Study findings and constraints: Later analysis suggested links between common viral pathogens and several top significant clusters.

Unmatched junction bases numbered 8, after V lost 4 bases and J lost 1 base. CDR1 SGHRS and CDR2 YFSETQ come from the germline V gene. CDR3 length: 16 residues. Though probably carrying unrecorded immune exposures, donors were nominally healthy at sampling. Vbeta (60) and Jbeta (13) primers were used in the PCR. Assay used: immunoSEQ multiplex PCR; TCRdb lists only in-frame clones, some missing. The table lists roughly 200,000 clones, roughly 79% of them singletons. Sequenced input: PBMCs. This TCR was recovered from a woman in her forties in good health and CMV-seronegative. V is TRBV5-1 and J is TRBJ2-5, with TRBD1 identical over 9 bases. CDR3 sequence reads: CASSTQGALTQETQYF. The DNA of the CDR3 is TGCGCCAGCAGCACACAGGGGGCCCTTACCCAAGAGACCCAGTACTTC.